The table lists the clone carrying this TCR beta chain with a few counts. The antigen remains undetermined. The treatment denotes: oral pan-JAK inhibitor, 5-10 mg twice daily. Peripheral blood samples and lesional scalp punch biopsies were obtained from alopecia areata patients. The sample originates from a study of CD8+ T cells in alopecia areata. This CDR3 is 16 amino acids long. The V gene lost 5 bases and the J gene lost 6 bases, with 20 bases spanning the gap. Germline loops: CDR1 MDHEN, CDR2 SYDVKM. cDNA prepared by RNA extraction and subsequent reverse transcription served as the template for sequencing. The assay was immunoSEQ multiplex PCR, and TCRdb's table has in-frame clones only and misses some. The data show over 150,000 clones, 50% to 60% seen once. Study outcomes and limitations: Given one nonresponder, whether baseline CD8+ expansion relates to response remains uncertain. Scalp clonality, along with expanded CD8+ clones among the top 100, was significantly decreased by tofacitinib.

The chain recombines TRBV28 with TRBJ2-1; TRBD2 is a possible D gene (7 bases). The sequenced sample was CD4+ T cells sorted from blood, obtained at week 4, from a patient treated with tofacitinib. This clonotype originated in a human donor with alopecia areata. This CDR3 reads CASSPGGREKSNEQFF. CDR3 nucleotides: TGTGCCAGCAGTCCTGGGGGGCGGGAGAAGAGCAATGAGCAGTTCTTC.